This TCR beta chain came from a study of regulatory T cells in long-lasting Graves disease. Whole-study results and caveats: Favored usage of TRBV28, TRBJ1-2 and TRBJ2-5 was recorded in persistent disease.

CDR3 length: 14 residues. V lost 6 bases, J lost 4 bases, and 9 bases stayed unmatched. Per germline, CDR1 DFQATT and CDR2 SNEGSKA (reference sequence). Construction of the TCR beta libraries employed iRepertoire HTBI primers in conjunction with Arm-PCR of CDR3 regions. Each CDR3 protein is one row after TCRdb ran MiXCR on the multiplex PCR reads. Here the sample spans fewer than 500,000 distinct CDR3 sequences, 15% to 20% being singletons. This clonotype was seen at least ten times. What it binds is unknown. Time point of the sample: newly diagnosed GD, antithyroid drugs for less than 3 months. After RNA was extracted from PBMCs, the TCR library was made from it. Guidelines of the American Thyroid Association were used to diagnose Graves' disease. This same sample was also taken into another study, of T cells in Graves' hyperthyroidism and ophthalmopathy.

This sequence was found in a man between 40 and 49 years old with Graves disease. Specimen: peripheral blood mononuclear cells (PBMCs), collected at new diagnosis, from a patient treated with antithyroid drugs. V is TRBV20-1 and J is TRBJ1-3; 7 bases are shared with TRBD1. In DNA form, the CDR3 reads TGCAGTGCGTATCCGACAGGGTCCGGAAACACCATATATTTT. It codes for CSAYPTGSGNTIYF.